Below are 7 T cell receptor beta chains sequenced from a single sample in a study of read filtering for tumor transcriptome and immune sequencing. This library used approximately 390 ng RNA and molecular barcoded adaptors spanning alpha/delta and beta/gamma chains. TCRdb re-analysed the reads in MiXCR, keeping a single row per CDR3 protein. The sample holds about 40,000 distinct CDR3 sequences; about 10% are singletons and the top ten take around 35%. The sequencing sample was made of a population of CD138-negative cells sorted from bone marrow. These receptors came from a donor at least 40 years old with multiple myeloma.

Comment on this clonotype: A far more abundant clone sits one base away, making this likely a read error. CDR3 region: CASSLRGRSEKLFF. The CDR3 nucleotides are TGTGCCAGCAGCTTAAGGGGGAGGAGTGAAAAACTGTTTTTT. The chain links TRBV7-9 to TRBJ1-4, with D possibly matching TRBD1 (6 bases). The germline CDR1 and CDR2 sequences are SEHNR and FQNEAQ (reference sequence). Trimming stripped 2 bases from V and 7 bases from J, with 11 bases between. This CDR3 has 14 residues.

This clonotype came up once. The conserved phenylalanine or tryptophan is not found at the CDR3 terminus, so this likely reflects a read error. No DNA is shown, since the ends of the CDR3 on it are uncertain; the CDR3 is the one TCRdb lists. This chain links TRBV20-1 with TRBJ2-1. Germline CDR1 is DFQATT and CDR2 is SNEGSKA (reference sequence). The CDR3 comprises 15 residues, both ends counted. CDR3 region: CSARADGYSYNEQIS.

A remark on this clonotype: A much more abundant neighbour one base away suggests this may be a read error. The chain employs TRBV5-1 and TRBJ2-7; D is unclear. This CDR3 has 15 amino acids. Germline values: CDR1 SGHRS, CDR2 YFSETQ. The CDR3 DNA is TGCCCCAGCAGCCCCTTTGAGCCACTATCGGGCGAGCAGTACTTC. Translated: CPSSPFEPLSGEQYF. Combining the CDR3 with reference TRBV5-1 and TRBJ2-7 gives the whole variable domain KAGVTQTPRYLIKTRGQQVTLSCSPISGHRSVSWYQQTPGQGLQFLFEYFSETQRNKGNFPGRFSGRQFSNSRSEMNVSTLELGDSALYLCPSSPFEPLSGEQYFGPGTRLTVT.

This clonotype was recorded many times. The rearrangement uses TRBV11-2 and TRBJ2-3; D ambiguous. Trimming stripped 2 bases from V and 1 base from J, with 10 bases between. This CDR3 region has 15 residues. Germline CDR1 SGHAT, CDR2 FQNNGV. CDR3 sequence reads: CASSLYQLGTDTQYF. The CDR3 DNA follows: TGTGCCAGCAGCTTATACCAGCTAGGCACAGATACGCAGTATTTT.

Details on this clonotype: Likely a read error: the CDR3 ends without its conserved phenylalanine or tryptophan. The DNA is omitted, as the CDR3 cannot be located on it reliably, and the CDR3 follows TCRdb's listing. The rearrangement links TRBV5-1 to TRBJ1-1; whether TRBD1, the table's D call, matches the DNA was not checked. Inclusive of both ends, the CDR3 amounts to 14 amino acids. In germline, CDR1 is SGHRS, CDR2 YFSETQ. Here the CDR3 reads CASSLGPPNTEAFL.

This clonotype was counted ten times or more. The gene calls are TRBV7-9 and TRBJ1-4; perhaps TRBD1 as D (5 bases). Between the trimmed V and J ends, which lost 6 bases and 8 bases, there was a span of 13 bases. The CDR3 is 13 residues long. CDR1 is SEHNR and CDR2 is FQNEAQ in the germline V gene (reference sequence). The CDR3 reads CASSRQSVEKLFF. The CDR3 nucleotides are TGTGCCAGCAGTCGACAGAGTGTGGAAAAACTGTTTTTT.

This clonotype occurred many times. The chain has TRBV28 and TRBJ1-5, with D uncertain. Germline CDR1 and CDR2: MDHEN and SYDVKM. Trimming left V 5 bases short and J 1 base short, with 9 bases between. The CDR3 sequence is 14 residues long. The CDR3, as DNA: TGTGCCAGCAGTAGATGGGGAAGCAATCAGCCCCAGCATTTT. It encodes CASSRWGSNQPQHF.